The rows below give T cell receptor beta chains drawn from one sample of a study of cytomegalovirus exposure and HLA in healthy donors. Using immunoSEQ multiplex PCR, the repertoire was profiled, and TCRdb retains in-frame clones only, with some absent. The sample yields under 150,000 clones, 60% to 80% seen once. The sequenced sample was PBMCs. The source is a woman in her sixties or seventies in good health and CMV-seropositive. CDR3s include the opening cysteine and the closing phenylalanine or tryptophan. The order of the fields is V gene, D gene, clone size, J gene, CDR3 DNA, CDR3 protein. D genes are given only for firm matches. Clone size appears in some rows only: once, few, many, or a class for an expanded clone.

v_gene: TRBV7-6; d_gene: TRBD2; abundance: -; j_gene: TRBJ2-3; CDR3nt: TGTGCCAGCAGCTTAGGAGGGGCTAGCGGAACTTACACAGATACGCAGTATTTT; CDR3aa: CASSLGGASGTYTDTQYF
v_gene: TRBV14; d_gene: -; abundance: -; j_gene: TRBJ1-2; CDR3nt: TGTGCCAGCAGAGCCAGAGGGTCCAACTATGGCTACACCTTC; CDR3aa: CASRARGSNYGYTF
v_gene: TRBV5-1; d_gene: -; abundance: -; j_gene: TRBJ2-1; CDR3nt: TGCGCCAGCAGCTTGAGCCCTGACTCCTACAATGAGCAGTTCTTC; CDR3aa: CASSLSPDSYNEQFF
v_gene: TRBV4-1; d_gene: TRBD1; abundance: few; j_gene: TRBJ2-2; CDR3nt: TGCGCCAGCAGCCAAGAGACAGGGAAGACCGGGGAGCTGTTTTTT; CDR3aa: CASSQETGKTGELFF
v_gene: TRBV6-5; d_gene: -; abundance: -; j_gene: TRBJ1-5; CDR3nt: TGTGCCAGCAGTGCGAACAGGGATCAGCCCCAGCATTTT; CDR3aa: CASSANRDQPQHF
v_gene: TRBV10-1; d_gene: -; abundance: once; j_gene: TRBJ2-1; CDR3nt: TGCGCCAGCAGTGAGGGGGACTTTTCCTACAATGAGCAGTTCTTC; CDR3aa: CASSEGDFSYNEQFF
v_gene: TRBV7-9; d_gene: -; abundance: -; j_gene: TRBJ1-1; CDR3nt: TGTGCCAGCAGCTTAGCCCCGGGGAACACTGAAGCTTTCTTT; CDR3aa: CASSLAPGNTEAFF
v_gene: TRBV7-8; d_gene: TRBD1; abundance: -; j_gene: TRBJ1-5; CDR3nt: TGTGCCAGCAGCTTGGCAGGACAGGGAAGAAGTCAGCCCCAGCATTTT; CDR3aa: CASSLAGQGRSQPQHF
v_gene: TRBV4-2; d_gene: -; abundance: -; j_gene: TRBJ1-2; CDR3nt: TGTGCCAGCAGCCAAGCGGGTAACACCGCCGGTGGCTACACCTTC; CDR3aa: CASSQAGNTAGGYTF
v_gene: TRBV9; d_gene: TRBD2; abundance: -; j_gene: TRBJ2-3; CDR3nt: TGTGCCAGCAGCGATAGCGGGGGGCATAAAGATACGCAGTATTTT; CDR3aa: CASSDSGGHKDTQYF
v_gene: TRBV18; d_gene: TRBD1; abundance: once; j_gene: TRBJ2-7; CDR3nt: TGTGCCAGCTCACGAGAGGGGGCCTTAGGAGCCTACGAGCAGTACTTC; CDR3aa: CASSREGALGAYEQYF
v_gene: TRBV6-5; d_gene: TRBD1; abundance: -; j_gene: TRBJ1-3; CDR3nt: TGTGCCAGCAGACCAGACAGGGTTGGAAACACCATATATTTT; CDR3aa: CASRPDRVGNTIYF
v_gene: TRBV7-8; d_gene: -; abundance: -; j_gene: TRBJ2-1; CDR3nt: TGTGCCAGCAGCTTAGGCCGTAGCCCCCGCCCGGATGAGCAGTTCTTC; CDR3aa: CASSLGRSPRPDEQFF
v_gene: TRBV15; d_gene: -; abundance: -; j_gene: TRBJ1-1; CDR3nt: TGTGCCACCACGGACAGACCGAACACTGAAGCTTTCTTT; CDR3aa: CATTDRPNTEAFF
v_gene: TRBV6-1; d_gene: TRBD1; abundance: -; j_gene: TRBJ1-5; CDR3nt: TGTGCCAGCAGGACGACAGGGTCTCGCAATCAGCCCCAGCATTTT; CDR3aa: CASRTTGSRNQPQHF
v_gene: TRBV27; d_gene: TRBD1; abundance: -; j_gene: TRBJ1-4; CDR3nt: TGTGCCAGCAGTCGACAGGGAGGCGGGTGGGAAAAACTGTTTTTT; CDR3aa: CASSRQGGGWEKLFF
v_gene: TRBV27; d_gene: -; abundance: -; j_gene: TRBJ1-2; CDR3nt: TGTGCCAGTTCTCTGGCACCCCCGATCTATGGCTACACCTTC; CDR3aa: CASSLAPPIYGYTF
v_gene: TRBV9; d_gene: TRBD2; abundance: -; j_gene: TRBJ2-3; CDR3nt: TGTGCCAGCAGCGTAGCTACCACTAGCGGGGGACTTAGGGCAGATACGCAGTATTTT; CDR3aa: CASSVATTSGGLRADTQYF
v_gene: TRBV6-6; d_gene: -; abundance: -; j_gene: TRBJ1-2; CDR3nt: TGTGCCAGCAGTTCACCAGGGGAAGGCTACACCTTC; CDR3aa: CASSSPGEGYTF
v_gene: TRBV6-1; d_gene: -; abundance: -; j_gene: TRBJ1-2; CDR3nt: TGTGCCAGCGAGCCGTATTCTAACTATGGCTACACCTTC; CDR3aa: CASEPYSNYGYTF
v_gene: TRBV4-1; d_gene: TRBD2; abundance: few; j_gene: TRBJ2-5; CDR3nt: TGCGCCAGCTCCGACCGGGGGGGCCGAGAGACCCAGTACTTC; CDR3aa: CASSDRGGRETQYF
v_gene: TRBV6-5; d_gene: TRBD1; abundance: -; j_gene: TRBJ1-3; CDR3nt: TGTGCCAGCAGCACCGGGACAGGCTCTGGAAACACCATATATTTT; CDR3aa: CASSTGTGSGNTIYF
v_gene: TRBV14; d_gene: TRBD1; abundance: -; j_gene: TRBJ1-6; CDR3nt: TGTGCCAGCAGCACAAGGACAGGGACCTCCTATAATTCACCCCTCCACTTT; CDR3aa: CASSTRTGTSYNSPLHF
v_gene: TRBV7-9; d_gene: -; abundance: -; j_gene: TRBJ1-2; CDR3nt: TGTGCCAGCAGCTTAGCAATCTCCCAGGGTAACTATGGCTACACCTTC; CDR3aa: CASSLAISQGNYGYTF
v_gene: TRBV2; d_gene: TRBD1; abundance: -; j_gene: TRBJ1-6; CDR3nt: TGTGCCAGCAGGACAGGGGGTAGTAATTCACCCCTCCACTTT; CDR3aa: CASRTGGSNSPLHF
v_gene: TRBV19; d_gene: -; abundance: -; j_gene: TRBJ2-5; CDR3nt: TGTGCCAGTAGTATACAGCGGGAAGAGACCCAGTACTTC; CDR3aa: CASSIQREETQYF